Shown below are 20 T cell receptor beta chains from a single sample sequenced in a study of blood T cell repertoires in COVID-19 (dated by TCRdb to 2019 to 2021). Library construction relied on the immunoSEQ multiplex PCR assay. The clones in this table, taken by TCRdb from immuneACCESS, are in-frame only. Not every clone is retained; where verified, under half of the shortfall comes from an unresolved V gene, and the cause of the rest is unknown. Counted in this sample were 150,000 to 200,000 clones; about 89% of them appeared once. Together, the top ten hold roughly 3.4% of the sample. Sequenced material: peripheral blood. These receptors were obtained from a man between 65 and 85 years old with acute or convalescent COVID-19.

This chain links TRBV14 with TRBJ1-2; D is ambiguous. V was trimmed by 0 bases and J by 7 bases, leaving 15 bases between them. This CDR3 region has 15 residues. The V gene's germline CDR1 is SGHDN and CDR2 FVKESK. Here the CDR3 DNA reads TGTGCCAGCAGCCAAGATGTCCTCCCGTCCCCTGGCTACACCTTC. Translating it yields CASSQDVLPSPGYTF.

This chain's CDR3 is CASRGTSAEFYNEQFF. For the CDR3, the DNA is TGTGCCAGCAGGGGGACTAGCGCTGAGTTCTACAATGAGCAGTTCTTC. The chain has TRBV2 and TRBJ2-1; 10 bases match TRBD2. The length of the CDR3 is 16 residues. With 6 bases clipped from V and 3 bases from J, the junction kept 8 bases outside the gene matches. Looked up from germline, CDR1 is SNHLY and CDR2 is FYNNEI.

CDR3: CASSMGLGAFF. DNA for the CDR3: TGTGCCAGCAGTATGGGACTCGGGGCTTTCTTT. V and J are TRBV2 and TRBJ1-1; D is possibly TRBD1 (5 bases). The CDR3 is 11 residues long. CDR1 is SNHLY, CDR2 FYNNEI, per germline. V was clipped by 5 bases and J by 11 bases, with 12 bases between them.

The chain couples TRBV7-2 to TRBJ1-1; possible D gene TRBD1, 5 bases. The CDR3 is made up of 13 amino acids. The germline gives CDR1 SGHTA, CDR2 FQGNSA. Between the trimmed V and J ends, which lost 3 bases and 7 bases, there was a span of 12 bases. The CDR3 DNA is TGTGCCAGCAGCTTCTGGGACGGGGGTGAAGCTTTCTTT. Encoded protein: CASSFWDGGEAFF.

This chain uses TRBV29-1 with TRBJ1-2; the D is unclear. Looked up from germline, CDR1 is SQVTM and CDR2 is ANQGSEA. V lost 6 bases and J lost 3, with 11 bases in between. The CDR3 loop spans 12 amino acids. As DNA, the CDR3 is TGCAGCGTCTCGGCGGATCACTATGGCTACACCTTC. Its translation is CSVSADHYGYTF.

The CDR3 sequence is CASSLGDRAGYTF. The CDR3 nucleotides are TGTGCCAGCAGTTTGGGGGACAGGGCTGGCTACACCTTC. The chain uses TRBV28 and TRBJ1-2, with 9 bases fitting TRBD1. Germline CDR1 reads MDHEN; CDR2 reads SYDVKM. The length of the CDR3 is 13 residues. J was trimmed by 7 bases and V by 3 bases; bases with no gene match: 3.

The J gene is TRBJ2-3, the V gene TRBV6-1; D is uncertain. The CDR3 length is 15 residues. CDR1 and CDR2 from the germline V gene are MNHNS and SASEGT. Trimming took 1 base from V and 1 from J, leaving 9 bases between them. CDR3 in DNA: TGTGCCAGCAGTGAAGGGGCGCCCCGCACAGATACGCAGTATTTT. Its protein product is CASSEGAPRTDTQYF.

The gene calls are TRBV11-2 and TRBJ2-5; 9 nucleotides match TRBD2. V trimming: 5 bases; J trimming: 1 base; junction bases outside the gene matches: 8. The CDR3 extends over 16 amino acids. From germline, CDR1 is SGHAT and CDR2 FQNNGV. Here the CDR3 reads CASSPIAGALQETQYF. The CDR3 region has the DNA TGTGCCAGCAGCCCCATAGCGGGAGCACTCCAAGAGACCCAGTACTTC.

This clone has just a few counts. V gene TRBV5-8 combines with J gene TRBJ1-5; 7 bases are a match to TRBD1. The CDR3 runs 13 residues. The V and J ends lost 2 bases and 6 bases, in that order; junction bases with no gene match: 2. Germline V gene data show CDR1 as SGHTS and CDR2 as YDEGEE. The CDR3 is CASSFQGGQPQHF. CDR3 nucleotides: TGTGCCAGCAGCTTCCAGGGGGGTCAGCCCCAGCATTTT. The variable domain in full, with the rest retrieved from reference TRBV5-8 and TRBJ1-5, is EAGVTQSPTHLIKTRGQQATLRCSPISGHTSVYWYQQALGLGLQFLLWYDEGEERNRGNFPPRFSGRQFPNYSSELNVNALELEDSALYLCASSFQGGQPQHFGDGTRLSIL.

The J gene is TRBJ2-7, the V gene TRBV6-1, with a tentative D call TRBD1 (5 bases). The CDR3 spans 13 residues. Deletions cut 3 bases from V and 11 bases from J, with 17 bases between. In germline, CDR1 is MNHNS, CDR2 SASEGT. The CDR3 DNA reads TGTGCCAGCAGTGAGAATCGACAGTATATGAAGTACTTC. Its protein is CASSENRQYMKYF.

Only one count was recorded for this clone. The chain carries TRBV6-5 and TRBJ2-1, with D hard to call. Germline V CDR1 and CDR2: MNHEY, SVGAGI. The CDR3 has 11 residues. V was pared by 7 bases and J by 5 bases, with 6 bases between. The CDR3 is CASIPNNEQFF. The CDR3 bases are TGTGCCAGCATCCCAAACAATGAGCAGTTCTTC.

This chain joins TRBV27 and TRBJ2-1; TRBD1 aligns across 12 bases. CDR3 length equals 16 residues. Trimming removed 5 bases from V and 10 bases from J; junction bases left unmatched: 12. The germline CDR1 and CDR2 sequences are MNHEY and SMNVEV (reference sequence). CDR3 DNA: TGTGCCAGCAGTCTATTCCCGGGACAGGGGGCTTTAGAGCAGTTCTTC. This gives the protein CASSLFPGQGALEQFF.

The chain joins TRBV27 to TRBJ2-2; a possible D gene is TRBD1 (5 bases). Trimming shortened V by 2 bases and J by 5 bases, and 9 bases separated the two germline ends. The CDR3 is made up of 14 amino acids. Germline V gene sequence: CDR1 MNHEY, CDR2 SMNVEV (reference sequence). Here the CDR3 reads CASSLNQGTGELFF. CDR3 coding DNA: TGTGCCAGCAGTTTAAACCAGGGAACCGGGGAGCTGTTTTTT.

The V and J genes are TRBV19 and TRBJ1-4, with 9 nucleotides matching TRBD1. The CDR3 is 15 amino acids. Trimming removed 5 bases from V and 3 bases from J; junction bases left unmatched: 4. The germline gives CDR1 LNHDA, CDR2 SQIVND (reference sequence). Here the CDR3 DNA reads TGTGCCAGTAGTGGGGACAGGGTGGCTAATGAAAAACTGTTTTTT. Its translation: CASSGDRVANEKLFF.

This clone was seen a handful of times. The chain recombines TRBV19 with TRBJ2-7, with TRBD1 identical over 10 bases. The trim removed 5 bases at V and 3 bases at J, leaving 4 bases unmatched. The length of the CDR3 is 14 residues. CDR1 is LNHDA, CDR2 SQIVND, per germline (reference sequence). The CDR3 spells CASSLGQGDYEQYF. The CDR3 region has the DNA TGTGCCAGTAGTCTTGGACAGGGGGACTACGAGCAGTACTTC.

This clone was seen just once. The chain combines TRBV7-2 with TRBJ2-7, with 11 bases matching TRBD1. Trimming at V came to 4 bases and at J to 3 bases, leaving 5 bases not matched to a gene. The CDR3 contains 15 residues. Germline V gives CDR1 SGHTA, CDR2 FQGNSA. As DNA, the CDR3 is TGTGCCAGCAGCTCCCCGGACAGGGGGCACTACGAGCAGTACTTC. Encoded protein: CASSSPDRGHYEQYF.

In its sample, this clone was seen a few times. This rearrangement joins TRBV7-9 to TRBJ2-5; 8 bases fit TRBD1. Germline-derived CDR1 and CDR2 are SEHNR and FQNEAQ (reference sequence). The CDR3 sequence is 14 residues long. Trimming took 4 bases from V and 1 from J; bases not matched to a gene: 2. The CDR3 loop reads CASSYRGAQETQYF. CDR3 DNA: TGTGCCAGCAGCTACAGGGGGGCCCAAGAGACCCAGTACTTC. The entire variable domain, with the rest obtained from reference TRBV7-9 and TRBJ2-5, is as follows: DTGVSQNPRHKITKRGQNVTFRCDPISEHNRLYWYRQTLGQGPEFLTYFQNEAQLEKSRLLSDRFSAERPKGSFSTLEIQRTEQGDSAMYLCASSYRGAQETQYFGPGTRLLVL.

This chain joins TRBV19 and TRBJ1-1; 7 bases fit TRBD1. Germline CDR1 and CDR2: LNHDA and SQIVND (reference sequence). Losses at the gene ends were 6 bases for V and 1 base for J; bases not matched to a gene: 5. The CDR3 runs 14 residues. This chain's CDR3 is CASSLQGKNTEAFF. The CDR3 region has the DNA TGTGCCAGTAGCTTACAGGGGAAGAACACTGAAGCTTTCTTT.

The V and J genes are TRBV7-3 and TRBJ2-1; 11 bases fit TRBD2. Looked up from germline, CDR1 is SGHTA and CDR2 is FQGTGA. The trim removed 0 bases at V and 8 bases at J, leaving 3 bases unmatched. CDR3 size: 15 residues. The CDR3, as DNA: TGTGCCAGCAGCTTAACAAGGACTAGCGGGTATGAGCAGTTCTTC. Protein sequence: CASSLTRTSGYEQFF.

The CDR3 nucleotides read TGTGCCAGCCTTGGGAGCTATGGCTACACCTTC. This sequence encodes CASLGSYGYTF. V usage is TRBV5-6 and J usage is TRBJ1-2; D is unresolved. The CDR3 consists of 11 residues. V lost 7 bases, J lost 4 bases, and 8 bases lay in between. Germline V gene lookup returns CDR1 SGHDT and CDR2 YYEEEE.